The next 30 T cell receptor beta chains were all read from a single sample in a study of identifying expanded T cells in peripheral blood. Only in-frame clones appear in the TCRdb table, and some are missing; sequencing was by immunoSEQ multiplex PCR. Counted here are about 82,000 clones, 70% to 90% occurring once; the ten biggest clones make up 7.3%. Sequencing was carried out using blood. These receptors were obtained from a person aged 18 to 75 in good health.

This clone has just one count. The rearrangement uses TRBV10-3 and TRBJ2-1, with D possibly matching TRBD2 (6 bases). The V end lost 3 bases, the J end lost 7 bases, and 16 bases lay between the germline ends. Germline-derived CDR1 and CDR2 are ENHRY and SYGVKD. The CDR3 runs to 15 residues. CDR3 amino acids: CAISDGASAGNEQFF. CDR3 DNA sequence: TGTGCCATCAGTGATGGGGCTAGCGCTGGGAATGAGCAGTTCTTC.

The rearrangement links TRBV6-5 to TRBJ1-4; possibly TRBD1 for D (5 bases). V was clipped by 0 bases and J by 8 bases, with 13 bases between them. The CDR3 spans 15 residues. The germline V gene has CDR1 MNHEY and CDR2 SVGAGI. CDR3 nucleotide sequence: TGTGCCAGCAGTTACTCGGTACGGGGCTACGAAAAACTGTTTTTT. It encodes CASSYSVRGYEKLFF.

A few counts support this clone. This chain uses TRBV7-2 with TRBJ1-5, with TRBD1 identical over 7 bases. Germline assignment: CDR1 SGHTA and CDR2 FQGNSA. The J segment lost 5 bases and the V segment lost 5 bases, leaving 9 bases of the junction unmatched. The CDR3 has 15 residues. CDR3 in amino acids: CASSPATGEYQPQHF. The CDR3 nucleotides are TGTGCCAGCAGCCCAGCTACAGGGGAATATCAGCCCCAGCATTTT.

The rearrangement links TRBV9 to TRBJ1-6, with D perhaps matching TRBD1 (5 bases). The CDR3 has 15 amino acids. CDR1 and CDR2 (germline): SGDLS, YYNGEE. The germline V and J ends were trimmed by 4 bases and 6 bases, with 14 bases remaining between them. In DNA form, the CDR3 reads TGTGCCAGCAGCTCCCGTGGGGCAGGTAATTCACCCCTCCACTTT. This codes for CASSSRGAGNSPLHF.

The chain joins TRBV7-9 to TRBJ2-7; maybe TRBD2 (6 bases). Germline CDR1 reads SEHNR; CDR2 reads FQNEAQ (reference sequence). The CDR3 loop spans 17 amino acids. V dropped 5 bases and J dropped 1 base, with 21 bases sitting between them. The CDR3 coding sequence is TGTGCCAGCAGCCGACCGTCCGGGACTGCGGATTCCTACGAGCAGTACTTC. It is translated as CASSRPSGTADSYEQYF.

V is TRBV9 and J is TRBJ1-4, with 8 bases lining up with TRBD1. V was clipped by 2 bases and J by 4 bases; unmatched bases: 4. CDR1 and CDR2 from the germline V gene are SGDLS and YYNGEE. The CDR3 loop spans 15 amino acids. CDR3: CASSVETGVNEKLFF. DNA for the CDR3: TGTGCCAGCAGCGTGGAGACAGGGGTTAATGAAAAACTGTTTTTT. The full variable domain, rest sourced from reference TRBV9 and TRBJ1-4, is DSGVTQTPKHLITATGQRVTLRCSPRSGDLSVYWYQQSLDQGLQFLIQYYNGEERAKGNILERFSAQQFPDLHSELNLSSLELGDSALYFCASSVETGVNEKLFFGSGTQLSVL.

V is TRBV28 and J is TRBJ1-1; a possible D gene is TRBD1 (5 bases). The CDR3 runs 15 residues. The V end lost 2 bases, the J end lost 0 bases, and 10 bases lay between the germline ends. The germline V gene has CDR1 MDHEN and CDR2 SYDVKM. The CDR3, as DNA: TGTGCCAGCAGTTTAGCAAGGGGAGTGAACACTGAAGCTTTCTTT. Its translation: CASSLARGVNTEAFF. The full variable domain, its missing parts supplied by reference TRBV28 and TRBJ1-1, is DVKVTQSSRYLVKRTGEKVFLECVQDMDHENMFWYRQDPGLGLRLIYFSYDVKMKEKGDIPEGYSVSREKKERFSLILESASTNQTSMYLCASSLARGVNTEAFFGQGTRLTVV.

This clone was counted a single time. The CDR3 protein is CSVGNSYNEQFF. CDR3 nucleotides: TGCAGCGTTGGAAACTCCTACAATGAGCAGTTCTTC. The chain employs TRBV29-1 and TRBJ2-1; D not resolved. Trimming took 4 bases from V and 0 from J, leaving 4 bases between them. CDR1 and CDR2 (germline): SQVTM, ANQGSEA. This CDR3 comprises 12 residues.

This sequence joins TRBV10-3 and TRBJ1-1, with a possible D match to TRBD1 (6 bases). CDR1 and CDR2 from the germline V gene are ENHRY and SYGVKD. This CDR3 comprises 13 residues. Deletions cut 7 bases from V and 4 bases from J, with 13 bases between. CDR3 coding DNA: TGTGCCATCAAACAGGGAATTATCACTGAAGCTTTCTTT. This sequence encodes CAIKQGIITEAFF.

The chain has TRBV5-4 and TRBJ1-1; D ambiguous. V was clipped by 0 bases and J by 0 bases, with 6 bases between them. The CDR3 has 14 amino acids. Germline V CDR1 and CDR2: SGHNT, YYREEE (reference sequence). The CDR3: CASSLDSMNTEAFF. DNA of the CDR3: TGTGCCAGCAGCTTGGACAGCATGAACACTGAAGCTTTCTTT.

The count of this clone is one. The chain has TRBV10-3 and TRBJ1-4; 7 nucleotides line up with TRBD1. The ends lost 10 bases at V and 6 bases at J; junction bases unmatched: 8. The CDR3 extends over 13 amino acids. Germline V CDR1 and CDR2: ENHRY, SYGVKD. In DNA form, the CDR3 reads TGTGCCACCCAGGGGGGTTGGGATGAAAAACTGTTTTTT. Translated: CATQGGWDEKLFF.

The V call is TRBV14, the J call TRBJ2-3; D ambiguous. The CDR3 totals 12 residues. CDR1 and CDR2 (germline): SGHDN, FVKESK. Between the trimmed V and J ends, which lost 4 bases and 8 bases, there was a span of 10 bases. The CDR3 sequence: CASSLGPRTQYF. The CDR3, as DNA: TGTGCCAGCAGCCTTGGGCCTCGTACGCAGTATTTT.

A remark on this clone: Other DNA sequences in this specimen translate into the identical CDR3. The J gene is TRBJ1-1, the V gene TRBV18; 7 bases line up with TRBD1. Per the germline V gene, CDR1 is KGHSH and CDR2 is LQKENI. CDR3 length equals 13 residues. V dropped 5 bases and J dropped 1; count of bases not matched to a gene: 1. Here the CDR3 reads CASSRGQNTEAFF. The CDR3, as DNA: TGTGCCAGCTCAAGGGGGCAGAACACTGAAGCTTTCTTT.

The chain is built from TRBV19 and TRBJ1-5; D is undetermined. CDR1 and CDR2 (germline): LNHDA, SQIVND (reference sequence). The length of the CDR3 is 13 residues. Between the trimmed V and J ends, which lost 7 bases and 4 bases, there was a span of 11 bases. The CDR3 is CASNYEKNQPQHF. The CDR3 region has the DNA TGTGCCAGTAATTACGAGAAAAATCAGCCCCAGCATTTT.

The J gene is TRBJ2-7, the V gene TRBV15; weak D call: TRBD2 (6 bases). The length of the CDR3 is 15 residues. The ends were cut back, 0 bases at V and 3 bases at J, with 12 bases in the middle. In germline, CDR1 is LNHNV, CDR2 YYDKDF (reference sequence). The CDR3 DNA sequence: TGTGCCACCAGCAGAGATCAGGGAGGTGACTACGAGCAGTACTTC. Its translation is CATSRDQGGDYEQYF.

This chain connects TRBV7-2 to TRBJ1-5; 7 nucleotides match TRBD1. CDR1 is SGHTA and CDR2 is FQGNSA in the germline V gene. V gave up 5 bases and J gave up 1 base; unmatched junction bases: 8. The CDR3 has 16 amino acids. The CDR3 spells CASSPKGAGSNQPQHF. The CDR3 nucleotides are TGTGCCAGCAGCCCCAAGGGGGCCGGCAGCAATCAGCCCCAGCATTTT.

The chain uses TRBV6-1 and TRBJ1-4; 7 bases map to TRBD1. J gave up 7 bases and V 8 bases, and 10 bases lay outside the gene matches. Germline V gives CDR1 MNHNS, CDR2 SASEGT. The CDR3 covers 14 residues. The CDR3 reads CASEEGGISEKLFF. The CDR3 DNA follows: TGTGCCAGCGAGGAAGGGGGCATTTCTGAAAAACTGTTTTTT.

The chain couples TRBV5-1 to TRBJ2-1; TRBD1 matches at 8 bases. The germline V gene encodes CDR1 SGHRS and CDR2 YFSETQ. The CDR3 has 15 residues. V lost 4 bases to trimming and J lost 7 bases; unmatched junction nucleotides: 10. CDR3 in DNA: TGCGCCAGCAGCGCCGGACAGGGTGGTATGAATGAGCAGTTCTTC. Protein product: CASSAGQGGMNEQFF.

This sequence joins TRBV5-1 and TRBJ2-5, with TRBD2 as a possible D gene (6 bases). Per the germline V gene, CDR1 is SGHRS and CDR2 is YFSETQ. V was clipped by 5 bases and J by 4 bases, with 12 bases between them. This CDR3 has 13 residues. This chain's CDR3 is CASRVLAPETQYF. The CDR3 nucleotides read TGCGCCAGCAGGGTTCTAGCGCCAGAGACCCAGTACTTC.

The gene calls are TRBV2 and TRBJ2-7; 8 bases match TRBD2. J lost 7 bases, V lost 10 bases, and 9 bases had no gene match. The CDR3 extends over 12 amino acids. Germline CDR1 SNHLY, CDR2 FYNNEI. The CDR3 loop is CANKAGVGEQYF. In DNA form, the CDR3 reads TGTGCCAACAAAGCGGGAGTAGGTGAGCAGTACTTC.

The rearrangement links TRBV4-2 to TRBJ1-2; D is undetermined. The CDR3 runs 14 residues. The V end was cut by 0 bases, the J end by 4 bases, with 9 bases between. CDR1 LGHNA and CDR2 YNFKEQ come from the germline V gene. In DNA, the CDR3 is TGTGCCAGCAGCCAAGATGGAACGGGCTATGGCTACACCTTC. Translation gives CASSQDGTGYGYTF.

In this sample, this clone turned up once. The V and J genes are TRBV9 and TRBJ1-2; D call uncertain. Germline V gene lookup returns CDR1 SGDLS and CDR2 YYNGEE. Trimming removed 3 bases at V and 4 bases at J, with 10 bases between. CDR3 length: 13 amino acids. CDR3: CASSDGEPYGYTF. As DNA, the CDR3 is TGTGCCAGCAGCGACGGGGAGCCCTATGGCTACACCTTC.

CDR3 in DNA: TGCAGCGTCGCCGACAGGATCAATCAGCCCCAGCATTTT. This translates into CSVADRINQPQHF. The chain is built from TRBV29-1 and TRBJ1-5, with D maybe TRBD1 (6 bases). This CDR3 spans 13 amino acids. Trimming cost V 6 bases and J 3 bases, with 12 bases left between them. CDR1 and CDR2 from the germline V gene are SQVTM and ANQGSEA.

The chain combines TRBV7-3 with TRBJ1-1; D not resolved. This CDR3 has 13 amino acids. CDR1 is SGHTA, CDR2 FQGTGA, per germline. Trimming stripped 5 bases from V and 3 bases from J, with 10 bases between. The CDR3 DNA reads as TGTGCCAGCAGCCTGAGCGGGGACACTGAAGCTTTCTTT. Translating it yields CASSLSGDTEAFF.

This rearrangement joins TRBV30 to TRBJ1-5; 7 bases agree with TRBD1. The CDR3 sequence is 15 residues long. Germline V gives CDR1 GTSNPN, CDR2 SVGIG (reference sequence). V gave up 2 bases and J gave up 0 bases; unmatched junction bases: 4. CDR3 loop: CAWSHRGHSNQPQHF. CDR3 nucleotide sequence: TGTGCCTGGAGTCACAGGGGCCATAGCAATCAGCCCCAGCATTTT.

CDR3 coding DNA: TGTGCCAGCAGCCTCTGGACAAGCCTATACAATGAGCAGTTCTTC. It specifies CASSLWTSLYNEQFF. This chain uses TRBV5-6 with TRBJ2-1; possibly TRBD1 for D (5 bases). The ends were cut back, 4 bases at V and 4 bases at J, with 15 bases in the middle. CDR1 is SGHDT, CDR2 YYEEEE, per germline. This CDR3 region has 15 residues.

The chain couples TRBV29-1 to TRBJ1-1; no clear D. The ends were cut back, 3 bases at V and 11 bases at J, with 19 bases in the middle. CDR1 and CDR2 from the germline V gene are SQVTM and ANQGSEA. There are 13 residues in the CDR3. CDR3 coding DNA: TGCAGCGTTGAGCACGTTCTGGGTGAGCGGGCTTTCTTT. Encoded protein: CSVEHVLGERAFF.

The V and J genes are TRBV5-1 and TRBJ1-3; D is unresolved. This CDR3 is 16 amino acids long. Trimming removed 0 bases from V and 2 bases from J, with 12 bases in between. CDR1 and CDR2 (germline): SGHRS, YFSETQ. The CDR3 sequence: CASSLGVAGPGNTIYF. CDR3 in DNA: TGCGCCAGCAGCTTGGGAGTAGCGGGTCCTGGAAACACCATATATTTT.

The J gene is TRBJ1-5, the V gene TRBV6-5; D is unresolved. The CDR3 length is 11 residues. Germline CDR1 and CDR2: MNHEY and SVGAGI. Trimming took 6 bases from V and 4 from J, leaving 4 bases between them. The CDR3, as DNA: TGTGCCAGCAGAGGGAATCAGCCCCAGCATTTT. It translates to CASRGNQPQHF.

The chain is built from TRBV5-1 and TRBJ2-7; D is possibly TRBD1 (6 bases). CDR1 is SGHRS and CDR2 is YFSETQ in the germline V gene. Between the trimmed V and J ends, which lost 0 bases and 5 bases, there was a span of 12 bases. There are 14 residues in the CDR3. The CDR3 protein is CASSLGRQVHEQYF. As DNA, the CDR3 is TGCGCCAGCAGCTTGGGGAGACAGGTCCACGAGCAGTACTTC.